These T cell receptor beta chains were read from a single sample in a study of OX40 agonist ivuxolimab in advanced cancers. Repertoires were generated with immunoSEQ multiplex PCR, while TCRdb's copy carries only in-frame clones and drops some. The sample has over 100,000 clones, about nine tenths seen once. The sample consisted of CD4+ or CD8+ T cells sorted from blood, taken in a trial of the OX40 agonist ivuxolimab. All receptors derive from an adult with an advanced solid tumor such as melanoma, head and neck, liver or kidney cancer. Both conserved end residues are part of each CDR3. The D gene is left open where the match is weak. Clone size is stated in some rows and not others, as once, few, many or a class when expanded.

clone_size: -; j_call: TRBJ2-1; v_call: TRBV19; d_call: TRBD2; cdr3_aa: CASSIVEASGYNEQFF; cdr3_nt: TGTGCCAGTAGTATAGTCGAGGCTAGCGGATACAATGAGCAGTTCTTC
clone_size: -; j_call: TRBJ2-3; v_call: TRBV28; d_call: -; cdr3_aa: CASSYALNTQYF; cdr3_nt: TGTGCCAGCAGTTATGCCCTCAATACGCAGTATTTT
clone_size: -; j_call: TRBJ2-4; v_call: TRBV28; d_call: -; cdr3_aa: CASSFLLQASLAKNIQYF; cdr3_nt: TGTGCCAGCAGTTTCCTCCTACAGGCCTCCCTCGCCAAAAACATTCAGTACTTC
clone_size: -; j_call: TRBJ1-1; v_call: TRBV4-1; d_call: -; cdr3_aa: CASSQLLRGATTAFF; cdr3_nt: TGCGCCAGCAGCCAACTCCTGAGGGGGGCTACCACAGCTTTCTTT
clone_size: -; j_call: TRBJ2-7; v_call: TRBV5-4; d_call: -; cdr3_aa: CASSSDGAGDEQYF; cdr3_nt: TGTGCCAGCAGCTCAGACGGGGCCGGAGACGAGCAGTACTTC
clone_size: -; j_call: TRBJ2-7; v_call: TRBV9; d_call: -; cdr3_aa: CASSVTSFSAGRNEQYF; cdr3_nt: TGTGCCAGCAGCGTCACCTCTTTTTCGGCAGGGCGGAACGAGCAGTACTTC
clone_size: -; j_call: TRBJ1-1; v_call: TRBV19; d_call: -; cdr3_aa: CASSIGRANTEAFF; cdr3_nt: TGTGCCAGTAGTATAGGCAGGGCCAACACTGAAGCTTTCTTT
clone_size: -; j_call: TRBJ1-5; v_call: TRBV13; d_call: -; cdr3_aa: CASSSRNRGQPQHF; cdr3_nt: TGTGCCAGCAGTTCCAGGAATCGGGGACAGCCCCAGCATTTT
clone_size: -; j_call: TRBJ2-3; v_call: TRBV7-3; d_call: TRBD1; cdr3_aa: CASSFTGGTDTQYF; cdr3_nt: TGTGCCAGCAGCTTCACAGGGGGGACAGATACGCAGTATTTT
clone_size: few; j_call: TRBJ1-1; v_call: TRBV27; d_call: TRBD1; cdr3_aa: CASSPGTDEAFF; cdr3_nt: TGTGCCAGCAGCCCTGGGACAGATGAAGCTTTCTTT
clone_size: -; j_call: TRBJ1-1; v_call: TRBV6-5; d_call: -; cdr3_aa: CASSSAPVLSTTEAFF; cdr3_nt: TGTGCCAGCAGTTCCGCTCCGGTCCTCTCGACCACTGAAGCTTTCTTT
clone_size: -; j_call: TRBJ1-2; v_call: TRBV28; d_call: -; cdr3_aa: CASAYPHYGYTF; cdr3_nt: TGTGCCAGCGCCTATCCCCACTACGGCTACACCTTC
clone_size: -; j_call: TRBJ2-2; v_call: TRBV5-1; d_call: -; cdr3_aa: CASSLRTLGGELFF; cdr3_nt: TGCGCCAGCAGCTTGCGGACCCTAGGGGGAGAGCTGTTTTTT
clone_size: -; j_call: TRBJ2-3; v_call: TRBV9; d_call: TRBD1; cdr3_aa: CASSHRDRNTDTQYF; cdr3_nt: TGTGCCAGCAGCCACCGGGACAGGAACACAGATACGCAGTATTTT
clone_size: -; j_call: TRBJ2-6; v_call: TRBV28; d_call: -; cdr3_aa: CASSFLGQSGANVLTF; cdr3_nt: TGTGCCAGCAGTTTCCTTGGCCAATCGGGGGCCAACGTCCTGACTTTC
clone_size: -; j_call: TRBJ1-2; v_call: TRBV27; d_call: -; cdr3_aa: CASSSGPYNYGYTF; cdr3_nt: TGTGCCAGCAGCTCGGGCCCTTATAACTATGGCTACACCTTC
clone_size: -; j_call: TRBJ2-2; v_call: TRBV18; d_call: -; cdr3_aa: CASSRKVDAGELFF; cdr3_nt: TGTGCCAGCTCACGTAAGGTGGACGCCGGGGAGCTGTTTTTT
clone_size: -; j_call: TRBJ1-4; v_call: TRBV28; d_call: -; cdr3_aa: CASSQQGWEKLFF; cdr3_nt: TGTGCCAGCAGTCAACAGGGTTGGGAAAAACTGTTTTTT
clone_size: -; j_call: TRBJ2-7; v_call: TRBV6-1; d_call: -; cdr3_aa: CASRLQGYEQYF; cdr3_nt: TGTGCCAGCAGATTACAGGGCTACGAGCAGTACTTC
clone_size: -; j_call: TRBJ1-1; v_call: TRBV7-9; d_call: TRBD1; cdr3_aa: CAPYRGDRGSTEAFF; cdr3_nt: TGTGCCCCCTATCGGGGGGACAGGGGGAGCACTGAAGCTTTCTTT
clone_size: -; j_call: TRBJ2-1; v_call: TRBV5-1; d_call: -; cdr3_aa: CASSLFIGLGSNEQFF; cdr3_nt: TGCGCCAGCAGCTTGTTCATAGGACTCGGGAGCAATGAGCAGTTCTTC
clone_size: -; j_call: TRBJ2-3; v_call: TRBV2; d_call: TRBD2; cdr3_aa: CASGGLAGGTDTQYF; cdr3_nt: TGTGCCAGCGGGGGACTAGCGGGAGGCACAGATACGCAGTATTTT
clone_size: few; j_call: TRBJ1-1; v_call: TRBV6-1; d_call: -; cdr3_aa: CASSDTDRNTEAFF; cdr3_nt: TGTGCCAGCAGTGACACGGACAGAAACACTGAAGCTTTCTTT
clone_size: -; j_call: TRBJ1-5; v_call: TRBV28; d_call: -; cdr3_aa: CASQGWRNQPQHF; cdr3_nt: TGTGCCAGCCAAGGGTGGCGCAATCAGCCCCAGCATTTT
clone_size: -; j_call: TRBJ1-1; v_call: TRBV18; d_call: -; cdr3_aa: CASFRAENTEAFF; cdr3_nt: TGTGCCAGCTTCAGGGCGGAGAACACTGAAGCTTTCTTT
clone_size: -; j_call: TRBJ2-3; v_call: TRBV12-5; d_call: TRBD2; cdr3_aa: CASGSQAGGSDTQYF; cdr3_nt: TGTGCTAGTGGTTCACAAGCGGGAGGGTCAGATACGCAGTATTTT
clone_size: -; j_call: TRBJ2-3; v_call: TRBV2; d_call: -; cdr3_aa: CASSAGKSTSTDTQYF; cdr3_nt: TGTGCCAGCAGTGCGGGCAAATCAACTAGCACAGATACGCAGTATTTT
clone_size: -; j_call: TRBJ1-1; v_call: TRBV28; d_call: -; cdr3_aa: CASSLPGQNTEAFF; cdr3_nt: TGTGCCAGCAGTTTACCAGGGCAGAACACTGAAGCTTTCTTT
clone_size: -; j_call: TRBJ2-5; v_call: TRBV27; d_call: -; cdr3_aa: CASSLKPRDVSQETQYF; cdr3_nt: TGTGCCAGCAGTTTAAAACCCCGGGACGTCTCCCAAGAGACCCAGTACTTC
clone_size: -; j_call: TRBJ2-1; v_call: TRBV6-6; d_call: -; cdr3_aa: CASSYSNGKGEQFF; cdr3_nt: TGTGCCAGCAGTTACTCGAACGGAAAAGGTGAGCAGTTCTTC
clone_size: -; j_call: TRBJ1-4; v_call: TRBV28; d_call: -; cdr3_aa: CASSFLGISTNEKLFF; cdr3_nt: TGTGCCAGCAGTTTTCTGGGGATCTCAACTAATGAAAAACTGTTTTTT
clone_size: -; j_call: TRBJ2-6; v_call: TRBV14; d_call: -; cdr3_aa: CASSQDPGRANVLTF; cdr3_nt: TGTGCCAGCAGCCAAGACCCTGGGCGGGCCAACGTCCTGACTTTC
clone_size: -; j_call: TRBJ2-7; v_call: TRBV30; d_call: -; cdr3_aa: CAWRSSPAPSSYEQYF; cdr3_nt: TGTGCCTGGAGGTCTTCCCCGGCGCCCAGCTCCTACGAGCAGTACTTC
clone_size: -; j_call: TRBJ2-3; v_call: TRBV19; d_call: -; cdr3_aa: CASSMSGAGTLGDTQYF; cdr3_nt: TGTGCCAGTAGTATGTCGGGGGCCGGGACTTTGGGGGATACGCAGTATTTT
clone_size: -; j_call: TRBJ2-3; v_call: TRBV7-2; d_call: -; cdr3_aa: CASSPRTGTDTQYF; cdr3_nt: TGTGCCAGCAGCCCCCGGACTGGCACAGATACGCAGTATTTT
clone_size: -; j_call: TRBJ2-5; v_call: TRBV28; d_call: -; cdr3_aa: CASSPLKGQQLPHF; cdr3_nt: TGTGCCAGCAGCCCCCTAAAGGGCCAGCAGTTGCCTCACTTC
clone_size: -; j_call: TRBJ2-7; v_call: TRBV18; d_call: -; cdr3_aa: CASAPGQTYEQYF; cdr3_nt: TGTGCCAGCGCCCCGGGACAAACCTACGAGCAGTACTTC
clone_size: -; j_call: TRBJ1-4; v_call: TRBV19; d_call: -; cdr3_aa: CASSIKGGTGFTTNEKLFF; cdr3_nt: TGTGCCAGTAGTATCAAGGGGGGTACAGGGTTTACAACTAATGAAAAACTGTTTTTT
clone_size: -; j_call: TRBJ2-3; v_call: TRBV9; d_call: -; cdr3_aa: CASSVAQGTDTQYF; cdr3_nt: TGTGCCAGCAGCGTAGCCCAGGGAACAGATACGCAGTATTTT
clone_size: -; j_call: TRBJ1-1; v_call: TRBV29-1; d_call: TRBD1; cdr3_aa: CSVGKGAVNTEAFF; cdr3_nt: TGCAGCGTTGGAAAGGGGGCCGTTAACACTGAAGCTTTCTTT
clone_size: -; j_call: TRBJ1-3; v_call: TRBV30; d_call: TRBD1; cdr3_aa: CARSGGAPGNTIYF; cdr3_nt: TGTGCCCGTTCAGGGGGCGCCCCTGGAAACACCATATATTTT
clone_size: -; j_call: TRBJ2-1; v_call: TRBV9; d_call: -; cdr3_aa: CASSAGNGYNEQFF; cdr3_nt: TGTGCCAGCAGCGCGGGGAACGGATACAATGAGCAGTTCTTC
clone_size: -; j_call: TRBJ1-2; v_call: TRBV2; d_call: -; cdr3_aa: CASSEEGSNYGYTF; cdr3_nt: TGTGCCAGCAGTGAAGAGGGATCTAACTATGGCTACACCTTC
clone_size: -; j_call: TRBJ2-2; v_call: TRBV7-8; d_call: -; cdr3_aa: CASSPLRQANTGELFF; cdr3_nt: TGTGCCAGCAGCCCCCTTAGGCAAGCGAACACCGGGGAGCTGTTTTTT
clone_size: -; j_call: TRBJ1-2; v_call: TRBV7-9; d_call: -; cdr3_aa: CASRRTENRFTNYGYTF; cdr3_nt: TGTGCCAGCCGGAGGACAGAAAACAGATTCACTAACTATGGCTACACCTTC
clone_size: once; j_call: TRBJ1-1; v_call: TRBV6-1; d_call: -; cdr3_aa: CASSERGRIELNTEAFF; cdr3_nt: TGTGCCAGCAGTGAACGGGGCAGGATAGAACTGAACACTGAAGCTTTCTTT
clone_size: -; j_call: TRBJ1-3; v_call: TRBV6-5; d_call: -; cdr3_aa: CASVDSGNTIYF; cdr3_nt: TGTGCCAGCGTCGACTCTGGAAACACCATATATTTT
clone_size: -; j_call: TRBJ2-7; v_call: TRBV28; d_call: -; cdr3_aa: CASSLQYEQYF; cdr3_nt: TGTGCCAGCAGTTTACAGTACGAGCAGTACTTC
clone_size: -; j_call: TRBJ2-5; v_call: TRBV27; d_call: TRBD2; cdr3_aa: CASSLFGGTGGPETQYF; cdr3_nt: TGTGCCAGCAGTCTCTTCGGGGGAACGGGAGGGCCTGAGACCCAGTACTTC
clone_size: -; j_call: TRBJ1-2; v_call: TRBV28; d_call: TRBD1; cdr3_aa: CASGDRGYGYTF; cdr3_nt: TGTGCCAGCGGGGACAGGGGCTATGGCTACACCTTC
clone_size: -; j_call: TRBJ1-1; v_call: TRBV6-5; d_call: -; cdr3_aa: CASSYSTGVTEAFF; cdr3_nt: TGTGCCAGCAGTTACTCGACCGGAGTCACTGAAGCTTTCTTT
clone_size: -; j_call: TRBJ2-7; v_call: TRBV25-1; d_call: TRBD1; cdr3_aa: CASSDTTRGLGQYF; cdr3_nt: TGTGCCAGCAGTGACACCACAAGGGGGCTTGGGCAGTACTTC
clone_size: -; j_call: TRBJ2-1; v_call: TRBV11-2; d_call: -; cdr3_aa: CASSFLPSANNEQFF; cdr3_nt: TGTGCCAGCAGCTTTCTGCCTAGCGCTAACAATGAGCAGTTCTTC
clone_size: -; j_call: TRBJ1-3; v_call: TRBV18; d_call: -; cdr3_aa: CASSPIVEGRTITGNTIYF; cdr3_nt: TGTGCCAGCTCACCCATTGTGGAAGGACGGACTATTACTGGAAACACCATATATTTT
clone_size: -; j_call: TRBJ2-7; v_call: TRBV30; d_call: TRBD1; cdr3_aa: CAWSARGLLGYEQYF; cdr3_nt: TGTGCCTGGAGCGCGAGGGGGCTGTTAGGCTACGAGCAGTACTTC
clone_size: -; j_call: TRBJ1-1; v_call: TRBV28; d_call: -; cdr3_aa: CASSINAGANAEAFF; cdr3_nt: TGTGCCAGCAGTATCAACGCAGGGGCTAACGCTGAAGCTTTCTTT
clone_size: -; j_call: TRBJ2-5; v_call: TRBV27; d_call: -; cdr3_aa: CASGPGSRGTQYF; cdr3_nt: TGTGCCAGCGGTCCCGGGTCCCGAGGGACCCAGTACTTC
clone_size: -; j_call: TRBJ1-3; v_call: TRBV7-9; d_call: TRBD1; cdr3_aa: CASSNRDRGESGNTIYF; cdr3_nt: TGTGCCAGCAGCAACCGGGACAGGGGAGAGTCTGGAAACACCATATATTTT
clone_size: -; j_call: TRBJ2-7; v_call: TRBV7-9; d_call: -; cdr3_aa: CASSLGAGTLVYEQYF; cdr3_nt: TGTGCCAGCAGCTTAGGTGCAGGGACACTCGTTTACGAGCAGTACTTC